The 5 T cell receptor beta chains below come from one sample, sequenced in a study of human T cells and chemical hapten exposure. Time point denoted: patch test 2, 6 weeks after DPC sensitization. Treatment: therapeutic diphenylcyclopropenone sensitization with weekly scalp DPC. TCRdb reprocessed the RACE reads via MiXCR and lists one record per CDR3 protein. The sample consists of roughly 100,000 distinct CDR3 sequences, 9% to 9.5% of them appearing once. Sequences were derived from whole blood, sampled in connection with sensitization to the hapten diphenylcyclopropenone (DPC). The receptors shown here come from a woman aged 40 to 50 with alopecia areata. Some clones in this sample may be carry-over from other donors' samples.

This clonotype was counted a few times. The chain employs TRBV28 and TRBJ1-5, with D maybe TRBD1 (5 bases). Trimming took off 6 bases at V and 4 bases at J, with 10 bases between the two ends. Germline V lookup: CDR1 MDHEN, CDR2 SYDVKM. This CDR3 region has 13 residues. CDR3 DNA: TGTGCCAGCAGGACTCAGGGAAATCAGCCCCAGCATTTT. It is translated as CASRTQGNQPQHF.

This clonotype was seen more than once but under ten times. The chain uses TRBV20-1 and TRBJ2-1; TRBD2 matches 10 bases. The V segment lost 0 bases and the J segment 8 bases; nucleotides outside the gene matches: 7. The CDR3 consists of 15 residues. Germline assignment: CDR1 DFQATT and CDR2 SNEGSKA (reference sequence). This CDR3 is CSARDPLAGLDEQFF. For the CDR3, the DNA is TGCAGTGCTAGAGATCCACTAGCGGGACTTGATGAGCAGTTCTTC.

This clonotype appeared a few times. The gene calls are TRBV20-1 and TRBJ2-7, with a weak D call TRBD1 (6 bases). From germline, CDR1 is DFQATT and CDR2 SNEGSKA (reference sequence). This CDR3 comprises 16 residues. V was cut by 5 bases and J by 2 bases, with 22 bases left in between. CDR3 coding DNA: TGCAGTGCTGATATTCCGGGACAAAGGAGCGCCTACGAGCAGTACTTC. Residues: CSADIPGQRSAYEQYF.

This clonotype was recorded many times. The V call is TRBV6-2 or TRBV6-3, the J call TRBJ1-1; no reliable D call. CDR1 is MNHEY, CDR2 SVGEGT, per germline. The CDR3 contains 12 residues. Trimming took off 2 bases at V and 10 bases at J, with 11 bases between the two ends. CDR3 sequence reads: CASSYGSPRAFF. For the CDR3, the DNA is TGTGCCAGCAGTTACGGCTCCCCTAGAGCTTTCTTT.

This clonotype was counted ten times or more. This chain links TRBV11-2 with TRBJ2-5; 11 positions agree with TRBD2. The CDR3 runs 17 residues. The trim removed 0 bases at V and 5 bases at J, leaving 8 bases unmatched. CDR1 is SGHAT and CDR2 is FQNNGV in the germline V gene. CDR3: CASSLESLAGGQETQYF. In DNA, the CDR3 is TGTGCCAGCAGCTTAGAGTCCCTAGCGGGAGGCCAGGAGACCCAGTACTTC.